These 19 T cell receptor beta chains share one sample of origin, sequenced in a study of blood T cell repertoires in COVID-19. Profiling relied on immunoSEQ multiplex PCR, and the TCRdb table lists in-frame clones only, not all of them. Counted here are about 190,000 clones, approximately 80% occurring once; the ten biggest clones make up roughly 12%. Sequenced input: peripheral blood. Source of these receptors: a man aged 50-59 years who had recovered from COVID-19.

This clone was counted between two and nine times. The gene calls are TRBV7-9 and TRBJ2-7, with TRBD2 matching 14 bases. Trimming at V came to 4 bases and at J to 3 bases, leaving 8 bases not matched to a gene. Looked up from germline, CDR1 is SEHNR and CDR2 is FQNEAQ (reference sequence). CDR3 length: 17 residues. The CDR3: CASSSGTSGSFIYEQYF. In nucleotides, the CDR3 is TGTGCCAGCAGCTCCGGGACTAGCGGGAGTTTTATCTACGAGCAGTACTTC. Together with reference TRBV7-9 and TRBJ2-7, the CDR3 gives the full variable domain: DTGVSQNPRHKITKRGQNVTFRCDPISEHNRLYWYRQTLGQGPEFLTYFQNEAQLEKSRLLSDRFSAERPKGSFSTLEIQRTEQGDSAMYLCASSSGTSGSFIYEQYFGPGTRLTVT.

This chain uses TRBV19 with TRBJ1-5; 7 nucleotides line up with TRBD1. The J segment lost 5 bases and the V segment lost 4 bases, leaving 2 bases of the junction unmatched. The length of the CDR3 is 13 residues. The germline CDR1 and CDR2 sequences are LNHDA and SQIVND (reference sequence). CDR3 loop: CASSNDRDQPQHF. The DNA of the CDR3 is TGTGCCAGTAGTAACGACAGGGATCAGCCCCAGCATTTT. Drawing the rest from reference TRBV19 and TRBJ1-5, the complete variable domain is DGGITQSPKYLFRKEGQNVTLSCEQNLNHDAMYWYRQDPGQGLRLIYYSQIVNDFQKGDIAEGYSVSREKKESFPLTVTSAQKNPTAFYLCASSNDRDQPQHFGDGTRLSIL.

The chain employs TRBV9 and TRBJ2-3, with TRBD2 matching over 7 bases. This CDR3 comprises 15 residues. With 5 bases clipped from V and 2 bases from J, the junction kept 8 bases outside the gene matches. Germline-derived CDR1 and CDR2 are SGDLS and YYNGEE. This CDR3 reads CASSGGSAITDTQYF. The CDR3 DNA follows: TGTGCCAGCAGTGGCGGGAGTGCAATCACAGATACGCAGTATTTT.

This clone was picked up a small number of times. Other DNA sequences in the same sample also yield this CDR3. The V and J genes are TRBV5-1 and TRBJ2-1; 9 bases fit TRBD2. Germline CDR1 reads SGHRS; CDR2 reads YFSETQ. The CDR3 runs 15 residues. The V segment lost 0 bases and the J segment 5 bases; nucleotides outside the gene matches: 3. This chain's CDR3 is CASSLVASGNNEQFF. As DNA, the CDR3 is TGCGCCAGCAGCTTGGTGGCTAGCGGGAACAATGAGCAGTTCTTC. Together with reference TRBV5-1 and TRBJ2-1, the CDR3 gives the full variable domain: KAGVTQTPRYLIKTRGQQVTLSCSPISGHRSVSWYQQTPGQGLQFLFEYFSETQRNKGNFPGRFSGRQFSNSRSEMNVSTLELGDSALYLCASSLVASGNNEQFFGPGTRLTVL.

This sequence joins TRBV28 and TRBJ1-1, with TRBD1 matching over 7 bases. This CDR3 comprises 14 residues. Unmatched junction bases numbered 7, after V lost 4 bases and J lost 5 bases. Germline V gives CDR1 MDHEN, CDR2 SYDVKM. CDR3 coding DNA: TGTGCCAGCAGTTCAACCGGGACAGTGACTGAAGCTTTCTTT. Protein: CASSSTGTVTEAFF.

The CDR3, as DNA: TGTGCCAGCAGCCTACTTTACAGGGACCCAGATACGCAGTATTTT. Residues: CASSLLYRDPDTQYF. V gene TRBV14 combines with J gene TRBJ2-3, with D possibly TRBD1 on 6 matching bases. CDR1 and CDR2 (germline): SGHDN, FVKESK. This CDR3 spans 15 amino acids. The V end lost 4 bases, the J end lost 4 bases, and 15 bases lay between the germline ends.

The CDR3, as DNA: TGTGCCAGCGGACAGGGGCTGAATTCACCCCTCCACTTT. The encoded protein is CASGQGLNSPLHF. The rearrangement links TRBV12-3 or TRBV12-4 to TRBJ1-6, with TRBD1 matching 9 bases. The CDR3 is made up of 13 amino acids. The V gene end was trimmed by 8 bases and the J gene end by 7 bases; junction bases not matched to a gene: 3.

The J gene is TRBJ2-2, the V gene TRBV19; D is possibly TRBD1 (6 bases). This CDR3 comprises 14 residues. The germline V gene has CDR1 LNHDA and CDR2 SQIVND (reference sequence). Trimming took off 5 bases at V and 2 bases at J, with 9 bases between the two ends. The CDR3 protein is CASSVGQNTGELFF. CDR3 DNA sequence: TGTGCCAGTAGTGTGGGACAAAACACCGGGGAGCTGTTTTTT.

The CDR3 nucleotides are TGTGCCAGCAGCCCCTTGGCGGGACGCCAAGGGCGGGGGGCCCAGTACTTC. Encoded protein: CASSPLAGRQGRGAQYF. The rearrangement uses TRBV7-2 and TRBJ2-5; 8 nucleotides match TRBD2. The CDR3 has 17 amino acids. From germline, CDR1 is SGHTA and CDR2 FQGNSA. V dropped 5 bases and J dropped 9; count of bases not matched to a gene: 20.

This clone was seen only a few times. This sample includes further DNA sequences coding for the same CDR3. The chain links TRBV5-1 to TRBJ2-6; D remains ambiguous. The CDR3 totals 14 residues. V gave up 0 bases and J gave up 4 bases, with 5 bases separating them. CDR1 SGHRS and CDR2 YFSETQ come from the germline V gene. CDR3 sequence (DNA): TGCGCCAGCAGCTTGGTATCCGGGGCCAACGTCCTGACTTTC. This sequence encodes CASSLVSGANVLTF.

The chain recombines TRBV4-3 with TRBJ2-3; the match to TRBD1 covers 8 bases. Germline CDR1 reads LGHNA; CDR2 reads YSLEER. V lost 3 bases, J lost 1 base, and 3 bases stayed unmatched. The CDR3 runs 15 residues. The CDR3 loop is CASSHATGGTDTQYF. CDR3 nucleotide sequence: TGCGCCAGCAGCCACGCGACAGGGGGCACAGATACGCAGTATTTT.

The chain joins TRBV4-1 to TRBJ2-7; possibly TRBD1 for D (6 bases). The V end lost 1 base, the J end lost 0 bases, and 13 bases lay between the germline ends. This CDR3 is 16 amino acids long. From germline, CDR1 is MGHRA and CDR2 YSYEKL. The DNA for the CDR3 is TGCGCCAGCAGCCAAGGAAACACAGGGAGCTCCTACGAGCAGTACTTC. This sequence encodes CASSQGNTGSSYEQYF.

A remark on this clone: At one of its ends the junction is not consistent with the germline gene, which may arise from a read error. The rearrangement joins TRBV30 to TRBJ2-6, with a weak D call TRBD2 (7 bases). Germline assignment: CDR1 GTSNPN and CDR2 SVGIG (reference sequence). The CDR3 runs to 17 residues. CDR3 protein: CAWSVRGALTGAKVLTF. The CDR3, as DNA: TGTGCCTGGAGTGTCCGGGGGGCTCTGACTGGGGCCAAGGTCCTGACTTTC.

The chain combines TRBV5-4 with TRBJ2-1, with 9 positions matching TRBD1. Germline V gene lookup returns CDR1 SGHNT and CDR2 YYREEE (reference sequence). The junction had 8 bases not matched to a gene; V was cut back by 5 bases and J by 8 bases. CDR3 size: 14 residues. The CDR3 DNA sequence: TGTGCCAGCAGACCCGGGACAGGGATGGATGAGCAGTTCTTC. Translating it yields CASRPGTGMDEQFF.

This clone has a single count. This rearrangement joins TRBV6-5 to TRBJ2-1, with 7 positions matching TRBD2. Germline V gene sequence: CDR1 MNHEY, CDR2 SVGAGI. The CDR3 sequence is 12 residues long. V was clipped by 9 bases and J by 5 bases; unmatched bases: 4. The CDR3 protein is CASDLADNEQFF. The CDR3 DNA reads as TGTGCCAGTGACCTAGCGGACAATGAGCAGTTCTTC.

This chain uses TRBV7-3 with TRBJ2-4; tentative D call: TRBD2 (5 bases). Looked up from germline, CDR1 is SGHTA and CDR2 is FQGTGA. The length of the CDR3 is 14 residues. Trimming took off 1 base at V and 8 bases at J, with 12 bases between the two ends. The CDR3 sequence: CASSLRRAADIQYF. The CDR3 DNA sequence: TGTGCCAGCAGCTTAAGACGAGCAGCGGACATTCAGTACTTC.

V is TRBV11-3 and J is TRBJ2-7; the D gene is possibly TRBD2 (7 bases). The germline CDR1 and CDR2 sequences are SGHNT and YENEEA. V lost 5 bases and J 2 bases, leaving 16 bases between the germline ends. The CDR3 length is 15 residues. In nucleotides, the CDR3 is TGTGCCAGCAGCCAGGGGAGGGCGGCAACCTACGAGCAGTACTTC. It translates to CASSQGRAATYEQYF.

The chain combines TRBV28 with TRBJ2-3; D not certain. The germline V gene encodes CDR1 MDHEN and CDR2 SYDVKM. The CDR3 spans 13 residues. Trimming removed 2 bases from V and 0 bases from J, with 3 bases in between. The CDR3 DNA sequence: TGTGCCAGCAGTTTACAAAGCACAGATACGCAGTATTTT. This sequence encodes CASSLQSTDTQYF.

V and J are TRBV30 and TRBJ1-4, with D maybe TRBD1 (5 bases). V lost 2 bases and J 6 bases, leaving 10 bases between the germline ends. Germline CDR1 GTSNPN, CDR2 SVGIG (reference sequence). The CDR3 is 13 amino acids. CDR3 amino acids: CAWSSGLDEKLFF. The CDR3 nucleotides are TGTGCCTGGAGTTCGGGACTGGATGAAAAACTGTTTTTT. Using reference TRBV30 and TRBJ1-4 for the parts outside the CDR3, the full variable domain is SQTIHQWPATLVQPVGSPLSLECTVEGTSNPNLYWYRQAAGRGLQLLFYSVGIGQISSEVPQNLSASRPQDRQFILSSKKLLLSDSGFYLCAWSSGLDEKLFFGSGTQLSVL.